This entry features one T cell receptor (beta chain) sequence. What it binds is not known. This specimen comes from a study of a mutant IDH1 vaccine in newly diagnosed glioma. At the level of the study: Eight vaccinations reached patients in weeks 1, 3, 5, 7, 11, 15, 19 and 23. Findings of the study overall: It seemed that pseudoprogression was not linked to changes in the top peripheral T cell clonotypes.

Time point noted: week 11, during vaccination. The study gave 300 ug of mutant IDH1 20-mer peptide per vaccine dose, with topical imiquimod. The method was immunoSEQ multiplex PCR; TCRdb's version includes in-frame clones alone and lacks a portion of them. The repertoire holds tens of thousands of clones, with roughly 80% as singletons. V was clipped by 3 bases and J by 0 bases, with 10 bases between them. CDR1 and CDR2 from the germline V gene are SGDLS and YYNGEE. This CDR3 is built from 15 residues. The source of this sequence is a woman aged 45-65 years with glioma. This material consisted of PBMCs, taken from a glioma patient whose treatment included an IDH1 peptide vaccine. The gene calls are TRBV9 and TRBJ1-3; D is possibly TRBD1 (6 bases). CDR3 sequence: CASSGTVPSGNTIYF. For the CDR3, the DNA is TGTGCCAGCAGCGGGACAGTACCCTCTGGAAACACCATATATTTT.